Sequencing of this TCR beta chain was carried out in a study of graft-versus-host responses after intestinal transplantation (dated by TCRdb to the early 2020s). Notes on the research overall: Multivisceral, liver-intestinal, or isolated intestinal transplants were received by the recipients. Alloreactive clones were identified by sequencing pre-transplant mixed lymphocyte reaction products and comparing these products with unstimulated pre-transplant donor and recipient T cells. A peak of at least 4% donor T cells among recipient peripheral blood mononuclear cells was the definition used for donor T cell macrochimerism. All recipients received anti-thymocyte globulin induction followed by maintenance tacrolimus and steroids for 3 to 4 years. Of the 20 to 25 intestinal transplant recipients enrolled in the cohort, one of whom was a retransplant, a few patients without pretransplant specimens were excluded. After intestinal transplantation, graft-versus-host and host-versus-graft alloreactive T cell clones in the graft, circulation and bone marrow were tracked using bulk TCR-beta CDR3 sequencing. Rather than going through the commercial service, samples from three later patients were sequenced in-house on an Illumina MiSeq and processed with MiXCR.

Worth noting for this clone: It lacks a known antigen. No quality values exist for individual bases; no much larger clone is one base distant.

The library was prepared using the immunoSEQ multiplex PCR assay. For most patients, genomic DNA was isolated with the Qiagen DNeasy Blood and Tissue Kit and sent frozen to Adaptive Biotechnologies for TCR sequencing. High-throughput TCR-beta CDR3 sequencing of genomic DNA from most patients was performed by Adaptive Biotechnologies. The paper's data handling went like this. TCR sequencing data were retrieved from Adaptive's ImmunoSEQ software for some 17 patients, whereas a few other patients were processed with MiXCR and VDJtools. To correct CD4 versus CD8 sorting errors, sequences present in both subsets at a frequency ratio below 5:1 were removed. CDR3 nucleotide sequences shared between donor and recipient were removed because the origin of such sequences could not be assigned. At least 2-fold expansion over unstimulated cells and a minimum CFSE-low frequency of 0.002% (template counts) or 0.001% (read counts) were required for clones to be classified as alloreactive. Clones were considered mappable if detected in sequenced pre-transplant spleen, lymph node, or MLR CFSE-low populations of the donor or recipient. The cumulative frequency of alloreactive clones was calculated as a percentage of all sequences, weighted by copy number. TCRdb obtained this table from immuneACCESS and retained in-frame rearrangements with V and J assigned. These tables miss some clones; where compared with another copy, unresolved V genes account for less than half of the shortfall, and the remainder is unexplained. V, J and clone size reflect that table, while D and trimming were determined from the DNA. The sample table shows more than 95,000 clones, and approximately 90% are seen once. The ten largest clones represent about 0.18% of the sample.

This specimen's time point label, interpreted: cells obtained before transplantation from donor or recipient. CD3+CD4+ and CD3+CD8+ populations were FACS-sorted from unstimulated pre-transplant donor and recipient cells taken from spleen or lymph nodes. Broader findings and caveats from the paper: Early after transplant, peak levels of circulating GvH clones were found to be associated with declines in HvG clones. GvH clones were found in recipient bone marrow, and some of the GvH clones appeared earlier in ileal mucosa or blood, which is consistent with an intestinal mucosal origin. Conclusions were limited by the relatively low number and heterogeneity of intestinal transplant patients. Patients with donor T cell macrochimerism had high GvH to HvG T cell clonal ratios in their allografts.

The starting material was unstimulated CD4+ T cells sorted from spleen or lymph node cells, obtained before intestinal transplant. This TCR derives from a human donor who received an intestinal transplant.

The CDR3 in this case is CASSKRDSVYNEQFF. The nucleotide sequence reads as follows: TGTGCCAGCAGCAAGCGGGATTCGGTATACAATGAGCAGTTCTTC. The chain is encoded by TRBV9 joined to TRBJ2-1; 7 central bases correspond to TRBD2. Trimming removed 4 bases from V and 4 bases from J; the gene matches leave 8 bases unexplained. Via the germline V gene, CDR1 is SGDLS and CDR2 YYNGEE. There are 15 amino acids in the CDR3, from cysteine to phenylalanine inclusive. Only the CDR3 region is kept as DNA, spanning 45 bases read in frame from base 1. Where the CDR3 stops, the reference TRBV9 and TRBJ2-1 genes take over; the full variable domain is DSGVTQTPKHLITATGQRVTLRCSPRSGDLSVYWYQQSLDQGLQFLIQYYNGEERAKGNILERFSAQQFPDLHSELNLSSLELGDSALYFCASSKRDSVYNEQFFGPGTRLTVL.